In its sample, the clone carrying this TCR beta chain was seen once. The antigen remains unidentified. This sample was included in a study of shared clonotypes between healthy human individuals. Study summary: Each donor contributed plates that comprised three CD4 naive, three CD4 memory, two CD8 naive and one CD8 memory.

Terminally differentiated effector memory CD45RA+ cells were excluded from the naive CD8 cells, which were CD45RO-negative and positively selected for CCR7. Per germline, CDR1 MNHEY and CDR2 SVGAGI. The CDR3 runs to 13 residues. The V end was cut by 2 bases, the J end by 11 bases, with 15 bases between. Findings and limits, study-wide: Sampling used blood alone; tissue repertoires probably differ.

Profiling relied on immunoSEQ multiplex PCR, and the TCRdb table lists in-frame clones only, not all of them. Among 2 million to 2.5 million clones listed, less than 95% were seen once. The rearrangement joins TRBV6-5 to TRBJ1-1, with D possibly matching TRBD1 (6 bases). Input material: naive CD8+ T cells sorted from blood. The receptor was derived from a man younger than 35 in good health. The DNA of the CDR3 is TGTGCCAGCAGTTACGGGGCAGGGGATGTGGCTTTCTTT. Translation gives CASSYGAGDVAFF.